The present T cell receptor (beta chain) was sequenced within a study of metastatic and nonmetastatic thyroid tumors. Study-level background: It was across blood and tumor or nodule tissue from malignant and benign thyroid patients that repertoires were compared. Study-level findings and limits: It was reported that TCR beta diversity was significantly higher in malignant thyroid tumors than benign nodules, in blood and tumor.

Notes on this clone: As yet, its antigen is unknown. Its ends do not fully match the called genes, so a read error is possible.

Germline values: CDR1 MNHNS, CDR2 SASEGT. The CDR3 is 14 residues long. Among the patients, none had received any treatment before thyroid surgery. Authors' methods: Clinicopathological groups of papillary thyroid cancer showed CDR3 differences that were used to build a distant-metastasis classifier. TCRdb re-called the PCR reads through MiXCR. The V and J calls, along with clone size, are taken from TCRdb and not from the paper's own processing. This sample has 10,000 to 15,000 clones, with roughly 31% found just once. The TCR was taken from a male donor with papillary thyroid cancer or a benign thyroid nodule (not recorded which). Some clones in this sample may be carry-over from other donors' samples. The source material was tumor tissue. This chain links TRBV6-1 with TRBJ1-2; possibly TRBD1 for D (6 bases). Written as DNA, the CDR3 is TGTGCCAGCAGACCGATGGGGGGCGCGGAAGGCTATACCTTC. Translation: CASRPMGGAEGYTF.